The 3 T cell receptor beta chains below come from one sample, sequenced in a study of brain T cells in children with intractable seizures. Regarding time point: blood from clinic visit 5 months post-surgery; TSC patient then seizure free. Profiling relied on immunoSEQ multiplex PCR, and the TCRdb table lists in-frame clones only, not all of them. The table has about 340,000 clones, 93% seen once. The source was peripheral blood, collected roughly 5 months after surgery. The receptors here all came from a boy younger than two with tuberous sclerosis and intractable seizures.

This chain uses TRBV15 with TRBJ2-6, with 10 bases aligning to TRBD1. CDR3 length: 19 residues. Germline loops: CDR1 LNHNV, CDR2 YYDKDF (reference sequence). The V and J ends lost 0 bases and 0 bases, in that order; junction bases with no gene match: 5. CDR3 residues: CATSRDPGTGVSGANVLTF. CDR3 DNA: TGTGCCACCAGCAGAGATCCCGGGACAGGGGTCTCTGGGGCCAACGTCCTGACTTTC. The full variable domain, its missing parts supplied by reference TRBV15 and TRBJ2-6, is DAMVIQNPRYQVTQFGKPVTLSCSQTLNHNVMYWYQQKSSQAPKLLFHYYDKDFNNEADTPDNFQSRRPNTSFCFLDIRSPGLGDTAMYLCATSRDPGTGVSGANVLTFGAGSRLTVL.

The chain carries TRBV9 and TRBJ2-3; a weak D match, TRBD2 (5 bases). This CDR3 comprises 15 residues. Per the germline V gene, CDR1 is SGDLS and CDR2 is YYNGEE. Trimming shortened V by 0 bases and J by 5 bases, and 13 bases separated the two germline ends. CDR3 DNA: TGTGCCAGCAGCGTAGAGGCCCTAGCTGGAGATACGCAGTATTTT. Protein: CASSVEALAGDTQYF. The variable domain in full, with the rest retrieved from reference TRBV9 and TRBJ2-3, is DSGVTQTPKHLITATGQRVTLRCSPRSGDLSVYWYQQSLDQGLQFLIQYYNGEERAKGNILERFSAQQFPDLHSELNLSSLELGDSALYFCASSVEALAGDTQYFGPGTRLTVL.

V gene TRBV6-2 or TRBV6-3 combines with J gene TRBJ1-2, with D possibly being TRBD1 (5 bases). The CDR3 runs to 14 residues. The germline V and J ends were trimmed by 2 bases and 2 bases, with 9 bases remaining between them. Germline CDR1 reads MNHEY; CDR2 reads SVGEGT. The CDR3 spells CASSYAGTNYGYTF. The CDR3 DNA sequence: TGTGCCAGCAGTTACGCCGGGACGAACTATGGCTACACCTTC.